A single sample is the source of the 11 T cell receptor beta chains below, sequenced in a study of blood T cells in healthy people across ages. For the second PCR, which ran for roughly 6 to 12 cycles, a sample-barcoded 5' primer and a J-beta primer mix were used. MiXCR, applied by TCRdb to the 5' RACE reads, yields one record per CDR3 protein. The sample gives over a million distinct CDR3 sequences, approximately 38% of which show up once; approximately 7.9% is in the top ten. Sequenced sample: blood. All receptors derive from a young woman in good health.

This sequence joins TRBV2 and TRBJ2-7, with a possible D match to TRBD2 (5 bases). CDR3 size: 13 residues. Germline CDR1 and CDR2: SNHLY and FYNNEI. V was clipped by 6 bases and J by 0 bases, with 9 bases between them. The CDR3 DNA reads TGTGCCAGCAGGACTACAGTCTCCTACGAGCAGTACTTC. Amino acids: CASRTTVSYEQYF.

The chain uses TRBV7-2 and TRBJ2-1, with 9 bases matching TRBD2. Losses at the gene ends were 4 bases for V and 14 bases for J; bases not matched to a gene: 12. The CDR3 length is 14 residues. The germline V gene encodes CDR1 SGHTA and CDR2 FQGNSA. The CDR3 sequence is CASSSGLAPGREFF. In DNA form, the CDR3 reads TGTGCCAGCAGCTCGGGACTAGCCCCGGGCCGGGAGTTCTTC.

The chain is built from TRBV15 and TRBJ1-2; D is ambiguous. Trimming left V 2 bases short and J 0 bases short, with 13 bases between. Per the germline V gene, CDR1 is LNHNV and CDR2 is YYDKDF (reference sequence). This CDR3 contains 16 residues. The CDR3 coding sequence is TGTGCCACCAGCAGAAACCGGAGGGTAACTAACTATGGCTACACCTTC. Translating gives CATSRNRRVTNYGYTF.

As for this clonotype: At one end, the junction sequence differs from germline, possibly due to a read error. The chain carries TRBV6-5 and TRBJ1-1, with D perhaps TRBD1 (6 bases). Germline assignment: CDR1 MNHEY and CDR2 SVGAGI. The CDR3 runs 14 residues. CDR3 sequence reads: CASSKPPGHTKAFF. CDR3 coding DNA: TGTGCCAGCAGTAAGCCGCCGGGACACACTAAAGCTTTCTTT.

The CDR3 region has the DNA TGTGCCATTTGGACAACTATGAACACTGAAGCTTTCTTT. Translation gives CAIWTTMNTEAFF. The V and J genes are TRBV6-1 and TRBJ1-1; the D gene is possibly TRBD1 (5 bases). Trimming left V 10 bases short and J 0 bases short, with 12 bases between. This CDR3 has 13 amino acids. From germline, CDR1 is MNHNS and CDR2 SASEGT.

In this sample, this clonotype turned up once. This sequence joins TRBV27 and TRBJ1-1; D remains ambiguous. Germline CDR1 MNHEY, CDR2 SMNVEV (reference sequence). V lost 7 bases and J 1 base, leaving 13 bases between the germline ends. This CDR3 is 14 amino acids long. This chain's CDR3 is CASTPAAGNTEAFF. CDR3 sequence (DNA): TGTGCCAGCACTCCGGCGGCAGGGAACACTGAAGCTTTCTTT.

This chain links TRBV3-1 with TRBJ2-7; 11 nucleotides align to TRBD2. The V and J ends lost 1 base and 0 bases, in that order; junction bases with no gene match: 8. CDR3 length: 18 amino acids. Germline-derived CDR1 and CDR2 are LGHDT and YNNKEL (reference sequence). The CDR3 sequence: CASSQVTSGGPSSYEQYF. The CDR3 coding sequence is TGTGCCAGCAGCCAAGTAACTAGCGGGGGACCTAGCTCCTACGAGCAGTACTTC.

This sequence joins TRBV5-4 and TRBJ2-7, with D uncertain. V dropped 2 bases and J dropped 6 bases, with 18 bases sitting between them. The CDR3 sequence is 15 residues long. The germline gives CDR1 SGHNT, CDR2 YYREEE (reference sequence). The CDR3 DNA is TGTGCCAGCAGCTTTCTTGGGCAGGCCCTTGGCGAGCAGTACTTC. Its translation is CASSFLGQALGEQYF.

The rearrangement links TRBV7-2 to TRBJ1-4, with TRBD1 identical over 8 bases. The CDR3 is 16 residues long. Looked up from germline, CDR1 is SGHTA and CDR2 is FQGNSA. The V and J ends lost 1 base and 5 bases, in that order; junction bases with no gene match: 6. CDR3 DNA sequence: TGTGCCAGCAGCTTAGTGGGGGGACAGGCGAATGAAAAACTGTTTTTT. Amino acids: CASSLVGGQANEKLFF.

This clonotype was counted a few times. J is TRBJ1-2 and V is TRBV12-3 or TRBV12-4; TRBD1 matches 11 bases. The CDR3 runs to 15 residues. V lost 3 bases, J lost 8 bases, and 8 bases stayed unmatched. CDR3 sequence reads: CASSFGTGGGRGYTF. DNA for the CDR3: TGTGCCAGCAGTTTTGGGACAGGGGGTGGTAGAGGCTACACCTTC.

The chain links TRBV6-4 to TRBJ2-7, with D perhaps being TRBD1 or TRBD2 (5 bases each). This CDR3 has 15 amino acids. V lost 4 bases and J lost 6, with 19 bases in between. The germline gives CDR1 MRHNA, CDR2 SNTAGT. CDR3 sequence reads: CASSGSGTGTAEQYF. CDR3 bases: TGTGCCAGCAGTGGCTCAGGGACGGGCACCGCCGAGCAGTACTTC.